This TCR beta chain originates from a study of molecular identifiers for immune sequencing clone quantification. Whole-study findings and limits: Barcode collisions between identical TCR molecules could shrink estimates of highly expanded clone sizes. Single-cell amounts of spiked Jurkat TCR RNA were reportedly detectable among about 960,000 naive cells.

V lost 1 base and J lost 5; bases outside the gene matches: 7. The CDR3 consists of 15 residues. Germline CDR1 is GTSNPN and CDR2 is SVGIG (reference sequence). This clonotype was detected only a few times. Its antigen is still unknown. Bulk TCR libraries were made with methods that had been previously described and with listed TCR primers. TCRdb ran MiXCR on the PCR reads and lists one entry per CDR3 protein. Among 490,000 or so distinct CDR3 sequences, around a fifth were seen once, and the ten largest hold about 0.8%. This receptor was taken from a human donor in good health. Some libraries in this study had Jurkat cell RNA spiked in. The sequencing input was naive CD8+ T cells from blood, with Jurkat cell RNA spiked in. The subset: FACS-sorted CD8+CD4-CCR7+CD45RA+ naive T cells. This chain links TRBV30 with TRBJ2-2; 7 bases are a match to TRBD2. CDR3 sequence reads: CAWSGSLATTGELFF. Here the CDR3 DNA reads TGTGCCTGGAGTGGGTCACTAGCGACTACCGGGGAGCTGTTTTTT. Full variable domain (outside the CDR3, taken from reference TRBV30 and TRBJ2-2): SQTIHQWPATLVQPVGSPLSLECTVEGTSNPNLYWYRQAAGRGLQLLFYSVGIGQISSEVPQNLSASRPQDRQFILSSKKLLLSDSGFYLCAWSGSLATTGELFFGEGSRLTVL.